The TCR beta chain described here comes from a study of T-cell reconstitution after alpha-beta-depleted transplantation in children. Broader study findings: T-cell numbers and diversity one year post-transplant derived largely from freshly generated T cells.

This clonotype occurred a few times. Its specificity is not known. The CDR3 sequence is 15 residues long. Losses at the gene ends were 4 bases for V and 7 bases for J; bases not matched to a gene: 10. Germline V gene sequence: CDR1 DFQATT, CDR2 SNEGSKA (reference sequence). Unique molecular identifiers were incorporated when the TCRbeta library was constructed. TCRdb passed the PCR reads through MiXCR, listing each CDR3 protein once. This sample has roughly 120,000 distinct CDR3 sequences, with 20% to 25% found just once. The receptor comes from a male patient aged 2 to 9 who had a stem cell transplant for chronic granulomatous disease, so the T cells may come from the graft donor. The rearrangement joins TRBV20-1 to TRBJ2-1, with 10 bases aligning to TRBD2. The sample in question was PBMCs, mostly from graft donor cells, obtained 180 days after TCRalphabeta/CD19-depleted stem cell transplant. The chain's CDR3 is CSAIPLAGAGNEQFF. The CDR3 coding sequence is TGCAGTGCTATCCCCCTAGCGGGAGCGGGAAATGAGCAGTTCTTC.